Following are 3 T cell receptor beta chains from one sample sequenced in a study of cytomegalovirus exposure and HLA in healthy donors listed by TCRdb under 2017. The method was the immunoSEQ multiplex PCR assay. A mixture of 60 forward primers for TCR Vbeta segments and 13 reverse primers for TCR Jbeta segments was used in the multiplex PCR. TCRdb took this table from immuneACCESS and kept in-frame rearrangements with V and J called. Such tables lack part of the clones; where checked against another copy, unresolved V genes explain under half of the gap, and the rest is unexplained. For this sample there are roughly 200,000 clones; around 75% appear just once. The biggest ten clones account for roughly 3% of the sample. Material for sequencing was PBMCs. These receptors were collected from a female donor in good health and CMV-seronegative.

The DNA for the CDR3 is TGTGCCAGCGATACTAGCGGGAAGGGCGAGCAGTACTTC. Translation gives CASDTSGKGEQYF. The chain employs TRBV2 and TRBJ2-7, with 10 nucleotides matching TRBD2. Germline V gives CDR1 SNHLY, CDR2 FYNNEI. V lost 8 bases, J lost 6 bases, and 7 bases stayed unmatched. This CDR3 region has 13 residues.

V and J are TRBV19 and TRBJ2-7, with a tentative D call TRBD2 (5 bases). CDR1 LNHDA and CDR2 SQIVND come from the germline V gene (reference sequence). This CDR3 region has 13 residues. V was cut by 6 bases and J by 6 bases, with 15 bases left in between. CDR3 region: CASSLEPGIEQYF. The CDR3, as DNA: TGTGCCAGTAGCCTAGAGCCCGGGATCGAGCAGTACTTC. Looking up the rest from reference TRBV19 and TRBJ2-7 gives the full variable domain: DGGITQSPKYLFRKEGQNVTLSCEQNLNHDAMYWYRQDPGQGLRLIYYSQIVNDFQKGDIAEGYSVSREKKESFPLTVTSAQKNPTAFYLCASSLEPGIEQYFGPGTRLTVT.

CDR3 in amino acids: CASSQGQHQPQHF. CDR3 nucleotide sequence: TGTGCCAGCAGTCAAGGACAGCATCAGCCCCAGCATTTT. This rearrangement joins TRBV28 to TRBJ1-5; possibly TRBD1 for D (6 bases). Germline loops: CDR1 MDHEN, CDR2 SYDVKM. Trimming pared 5 bases from V and 5 bases from J, leaving 10 bases between. The CDR3 is made up of 13 amino acids. Full variable domain (remainder filled in from reference TRBV28 and TRBJ1-5): DVKVTQSSRYLVKRTGEKVFLECVQDMDHENMFWYRQDPGLGLRLIYFSYDVKMKEKGDIPEGYSVSREKKERFSLILESASTNQTSMYLCASSQGQHQPQHFGDGTRLSIL.